This paragraph covers one T cell receptor beta chain sequence. This sample was included in a study of blood T cell repertoires in COVID-19. Across the whole study: Specimens from acute and convalescent COVID-19 originated in the United States, Italy and Spain.

The germline gives CDR1 LGHDT, CDR2 YNNKEL (reference sequence). This CDR3 spans 14 amino acids. With 2 bases removed from V and 2 bases from J, the gap between germline ends came to 9 bases. The protocol was immunoSEQ multiplex PCR, while the TCRdb copy is restricted to in-frame clones and leaves out a portion. The table has about 150,000 clones, more than 75% seen once; the top ten hold approximately 5.2%. The genes are TRBV3-1 (or the pseudogene TRBV3-2) and TRBJ1-1, with unresolved D. This receptor was taken from a woman in her seventies with COVID-19, enrolled during active disease. The sequencing sample was made of peripheral blood. CDR3 in amino acids: CASSQREANTEAFF. The CDR3 DNA follows: TGTGCCAGCAGCCAACGGGAGGCCAACACTGAAGCTTTCTTT.